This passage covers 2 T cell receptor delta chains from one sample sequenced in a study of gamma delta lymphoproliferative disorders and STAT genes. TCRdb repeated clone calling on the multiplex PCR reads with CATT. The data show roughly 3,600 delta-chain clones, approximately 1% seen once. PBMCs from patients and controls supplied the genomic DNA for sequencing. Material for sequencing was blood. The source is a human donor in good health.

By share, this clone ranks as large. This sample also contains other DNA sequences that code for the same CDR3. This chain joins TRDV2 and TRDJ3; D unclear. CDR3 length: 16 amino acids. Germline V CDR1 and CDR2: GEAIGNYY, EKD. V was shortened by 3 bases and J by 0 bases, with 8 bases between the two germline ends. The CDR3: CACDLVSSWDTRQMFF. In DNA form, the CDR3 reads TGTGCCTGTGACCTGGTTAGCTCCTGGGACACCCGACAGATGTTTTTC.

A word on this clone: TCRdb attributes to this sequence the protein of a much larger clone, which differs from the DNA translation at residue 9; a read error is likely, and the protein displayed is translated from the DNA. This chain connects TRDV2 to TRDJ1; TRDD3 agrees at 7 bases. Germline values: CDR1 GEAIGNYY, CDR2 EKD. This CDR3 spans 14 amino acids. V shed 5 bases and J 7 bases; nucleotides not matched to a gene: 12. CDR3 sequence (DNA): TGTGCCTGTGTTAAACTGGGGCGTAGGGGTAAACTCATCTTT. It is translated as CACVKLGRRGKLIF.